The entry below gives a single TCR beta chain sequence along with its context. Germline values: CDR1 MNHEY, CDR2 SVGAGI. Trimming shortened V by 0 bases and J by 4 bases, and 13 bases separated the two germline ends. CDR3 size: 16 residues. The repertoire was sequenced with immunoSEQ multiplex PCR; TCRdb's copy has only in-frame clones and lacks some. This table has more than 95,000 clones, 85% to 95% appearing once. This specimen belongs to a study of control samples from healthy donors and cancer patients. Material: PBMCs. The rearrangement uses TRBV6-5 and TRBJ1-3, with TRBD1 as a possible D gene (6 bases). The clonotype was recovered from an elderly man with head and neck cancer. CDR3 residues: CASSYSNGGQGNTIYF. The CDR3 region has the DNA TGTGCCAGCAGTTACTCGAACGGAGGACAGGGAAACACCATATATTTT.